This entry is about one T cell receptor (beta chain). The CDR3 consists of 16 residues. Trimming shortened V by 2 bases and J by 3 bases, and 11 bases separated the two germline ends. CDR1 and CDR2 (germline): MNHNS, SASEGT. The sample comes from a study of blood T cell repertoires in COVID-19. Study context: Nucleic acid was either cDNA or gDNA, and it came from T cells, B-cell-depleted T cells, or PBMCs.

The assay was immunoSEQ multiplex PCR, and TCRdb's table has in-frame clones only and misses some. The sample consists of some 100,000 clones, roughly 88% of them appearing once. This receptor was taken from a woman in her 70s with acute or convalescent COVID-19. The chain combines TRBV6-1 with TRBJ1-6; maybe TRBD1 (5 bases). The sequenced sample was peripheral blood. The CDR3 here is CASSERDSYYNSPLHF. The DNA for the CDR3 is TGTGCCAGCAGTGAACGCGACAGTTACTATAATTCACCCCTCCACTTT.